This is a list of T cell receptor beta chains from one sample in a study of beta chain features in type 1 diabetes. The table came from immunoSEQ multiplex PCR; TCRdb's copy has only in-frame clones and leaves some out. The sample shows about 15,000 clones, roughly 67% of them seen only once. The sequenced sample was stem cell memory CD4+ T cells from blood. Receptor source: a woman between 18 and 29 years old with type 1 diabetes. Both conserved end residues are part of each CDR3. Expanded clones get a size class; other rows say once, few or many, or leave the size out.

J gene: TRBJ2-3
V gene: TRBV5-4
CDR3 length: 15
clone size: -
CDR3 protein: CASSLGSGSADTQYF

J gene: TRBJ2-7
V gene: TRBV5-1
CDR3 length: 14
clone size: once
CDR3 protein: CASRPGLADYEQYF

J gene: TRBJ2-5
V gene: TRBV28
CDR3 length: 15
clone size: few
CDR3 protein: CASRTGTGGGETQYF

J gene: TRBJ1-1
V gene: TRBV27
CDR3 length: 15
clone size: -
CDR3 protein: CASSPRQGLNTEAFF

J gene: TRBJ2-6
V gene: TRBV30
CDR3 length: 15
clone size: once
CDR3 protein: CAWSVLSLGANVLTF

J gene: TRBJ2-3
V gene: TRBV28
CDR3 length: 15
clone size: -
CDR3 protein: CASRLGQGSTDTQYF

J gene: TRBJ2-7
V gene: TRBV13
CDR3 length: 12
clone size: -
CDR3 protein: CASSFRGYEQYF

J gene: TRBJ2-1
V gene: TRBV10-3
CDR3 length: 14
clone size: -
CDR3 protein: CAISDRGSGNEQFF

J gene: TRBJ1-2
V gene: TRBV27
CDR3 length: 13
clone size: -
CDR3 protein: CASSFGANYGYTF

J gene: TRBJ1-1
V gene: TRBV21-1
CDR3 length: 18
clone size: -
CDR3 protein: CASSKVSQEDPMNTEAFF

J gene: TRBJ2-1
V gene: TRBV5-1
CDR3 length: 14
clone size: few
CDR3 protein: CASSLEGAYNEQFF

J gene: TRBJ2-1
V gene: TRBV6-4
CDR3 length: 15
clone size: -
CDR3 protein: CASSETTSRYNEQFF

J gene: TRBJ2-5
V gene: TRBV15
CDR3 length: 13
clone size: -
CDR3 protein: CATSSAHGAGKYF

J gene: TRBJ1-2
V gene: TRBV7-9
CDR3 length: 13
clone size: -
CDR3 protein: CASSLSPAGGYTF

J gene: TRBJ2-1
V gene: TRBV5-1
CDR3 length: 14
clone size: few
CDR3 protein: CATREEAPPNEQFF

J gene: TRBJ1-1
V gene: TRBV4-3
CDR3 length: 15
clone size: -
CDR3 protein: CASSPNQGVHTEAFF

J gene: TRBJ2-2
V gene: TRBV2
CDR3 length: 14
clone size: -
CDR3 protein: CASSGGGNTGELFF

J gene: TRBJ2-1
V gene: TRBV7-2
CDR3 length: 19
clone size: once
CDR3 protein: CASSTRTVSSGRSYNEQFF

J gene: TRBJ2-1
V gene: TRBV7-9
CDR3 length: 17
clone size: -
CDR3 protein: CASSLVTGLAGPQGQFF

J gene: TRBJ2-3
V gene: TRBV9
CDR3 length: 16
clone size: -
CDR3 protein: CASSGFYSPSTDTQYF

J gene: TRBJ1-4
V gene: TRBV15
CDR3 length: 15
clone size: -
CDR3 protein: CATSNDRGRREKLFF

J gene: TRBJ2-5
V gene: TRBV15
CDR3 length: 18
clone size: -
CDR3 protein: CATSRDFLRLAGVETQYF

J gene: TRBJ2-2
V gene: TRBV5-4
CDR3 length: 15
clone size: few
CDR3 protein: CASSPETGYTGELFF

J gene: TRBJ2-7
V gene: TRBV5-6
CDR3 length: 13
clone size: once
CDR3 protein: CASSNLPFGEQYF

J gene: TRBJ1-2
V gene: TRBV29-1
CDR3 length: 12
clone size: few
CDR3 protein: CSAGQGIHGYTF

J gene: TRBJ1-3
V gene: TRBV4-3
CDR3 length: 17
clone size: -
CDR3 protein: CASSQDPDTSSGNTIYF

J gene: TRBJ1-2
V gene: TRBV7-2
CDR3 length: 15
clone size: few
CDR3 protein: CASSFLWTAFYGYTF

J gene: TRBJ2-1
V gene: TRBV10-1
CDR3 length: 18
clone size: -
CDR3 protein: CASDRDRVSLSSYNEQFF

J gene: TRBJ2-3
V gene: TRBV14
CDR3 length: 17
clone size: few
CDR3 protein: CASSPHPGGGSTDTQYF

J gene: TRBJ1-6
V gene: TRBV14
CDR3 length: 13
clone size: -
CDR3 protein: CASSQEPGSPLHF

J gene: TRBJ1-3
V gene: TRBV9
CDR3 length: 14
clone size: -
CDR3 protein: CASTPGVYGNTIYF

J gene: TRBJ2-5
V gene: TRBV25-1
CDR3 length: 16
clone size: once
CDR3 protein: CASRRTSGAYQETQYF